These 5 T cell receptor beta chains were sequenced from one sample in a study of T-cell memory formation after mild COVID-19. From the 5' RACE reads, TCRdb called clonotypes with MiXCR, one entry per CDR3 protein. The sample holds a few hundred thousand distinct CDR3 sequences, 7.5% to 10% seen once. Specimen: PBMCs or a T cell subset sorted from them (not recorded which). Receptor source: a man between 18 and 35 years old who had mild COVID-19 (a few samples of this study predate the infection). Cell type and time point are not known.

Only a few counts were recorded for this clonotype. The CDR3 coding sequence is TGCAGTGCTCCGGACAGGGGAAGGGCGAACACTGAAGCTTTCTTT. Protein sequence: CSAPDRGRANTEAFF. The chain couples TRBV20-1 to TRBJ1-1; 9 bases are a match to TRBD1. Trimming removed 5 bases from V and 1 base from J; junction bases left unmatched: 8. The germline CDR1 and CDR2 sequences are DFQATT and SNEGSKA (reference sequence). The CDR3 has 15 residues.

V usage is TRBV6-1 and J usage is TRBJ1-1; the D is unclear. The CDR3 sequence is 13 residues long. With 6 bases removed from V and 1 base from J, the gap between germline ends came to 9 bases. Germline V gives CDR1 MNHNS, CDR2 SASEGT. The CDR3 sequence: CASRPTPNTEAFF. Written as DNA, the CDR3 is TGTGCCAGCAGACCCACACCGAACACTGAAGCTTTCTTT.

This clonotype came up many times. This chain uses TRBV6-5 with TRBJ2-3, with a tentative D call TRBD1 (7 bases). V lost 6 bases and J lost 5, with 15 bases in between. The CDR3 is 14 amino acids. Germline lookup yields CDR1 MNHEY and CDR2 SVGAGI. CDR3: CASSRGQGGDTQYF. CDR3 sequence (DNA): TGTGCCAGCAGCCGAGGGCAGGGGGGAGATACGCAGTATTTT.

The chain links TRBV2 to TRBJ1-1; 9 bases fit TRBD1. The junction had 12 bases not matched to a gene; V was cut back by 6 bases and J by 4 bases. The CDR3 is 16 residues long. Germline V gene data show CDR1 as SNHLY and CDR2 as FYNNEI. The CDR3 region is CASRDPGGQGSTEAFF. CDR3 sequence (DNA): TGTGCCAGCAGAGATCCCGGGGGACAGGGATCCACTGAAGCTTTCTTT.

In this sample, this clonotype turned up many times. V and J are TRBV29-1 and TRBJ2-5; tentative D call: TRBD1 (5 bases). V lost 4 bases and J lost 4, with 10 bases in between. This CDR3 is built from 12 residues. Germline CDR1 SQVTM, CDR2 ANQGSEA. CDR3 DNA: TGCAGCGTTGGGACATCGGGAGAGACCCAGTACTTC. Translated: CSVGTSGETQYF.